These 8 T cell receptor beta chains share one sample of origin, sequenced in a study of blood T cell repertoires in COVID-19. This table comes from immunoSEQ multiplex PCR, and its TCRdb copy is limited to in-frame clones, with some not included. This sample has some 90,000 clones, with 70% to 90% found just once. Sequences were obtained from peripheral blood. These receptors originate from a man aged 50-59 years with COVID-19, enrolled during active disease.

This clone occurred once. The chain combines TRBV18 with TRBJ2-5; a weak D match, TRBD1 (6 bases). The CDR3 covers 17 residues. V was clipped by 1 base and J by 1 base, with 16 bases between them. Germline V CDR1 and CDR2: KGHSH, LQKENI. CDR3: CASSPRPTGSSQETQYF. Written as DNA, the CDR3 is TGTGCCAGCTCACCACGCCCTACAGGGTCGTCCCAAGAGACCCAGTACTTC.

The rearrangement uses TRBV19 and TRBJ1-2; 9 bases line up with TRBD1. The CDR3 loop spans 16 amino acids. Unmatched junction bases numbered 10, after V lost 1 base and J lost 7 bases. In germline, CDR1 is LNHDA, CDR2 SQIVND (reference sequence). This chain's CDR3 is CASSIANRGQMFGYTF. In nucleotides, the CDR3 is TGTGCCAGTAGTATAGCCAACAGGGGGCAGATGTTTGGCTACACCTTC.

The J gene is TRBJ2-7, the V gene TRBV20-1; 8 bases match TRBD2. The CDR3 is made up of 14 amino acids. The germline V gene encodes CDR1 DFQATT and CDR2 SNEGSKA (reference sequence). V was pared by 3 bases and J by 4 bases, with 8 bases of the junction left unmatched. The CDR3, as DNA: TGCAGTGCTAGTGCGGGGGGTCGAGGGTACGAGCAGTACTTC. Translating gives CSASAGGRGYEQYF.

This clone was seen a single time. Other DNA sequences within the sample encode an identical CDR3. This rearrangement joins TRBV12-3 or TRBV12-4 to TRBJ2-7; 8 nucleotides align to TRBD1. V gave up 5 bases and J gave up 3 bases; unmatched junction bases: 3. The CDR3 spans 13 residues. CDR3 region: CASSLGQGYEQYF. The CDR3 DNA is TGTGCCAGCAGTCTAGGACAGGGCTACGAGCAGTACTTC.

The J gene is TRBJ1-6, the V gene TRBV19; TRBD1 aligns across 11 bases. Germline V gene sequence: CDR1 LNHDA, CDR2 SQIVND (reference sequence). The CDR3 has 15 amino acids. The junction had 2 bases not matched to a gene; V was cut back by 3 bases and J by 7 bases. The DNA for the CDR3 is TGTGCCAGTAGTATCGGGACAGGGGGAAATTCACCCCTCCACTTT. Translating it yields CASSIGTGGNSPLHF. Supplemented by reference TRBV19 and TRBJ1-6, the full variable domain reads DGGITQSPKYLFRKEGQNVTLSCEQNLNHDAMYWYRQDPGQGLRLIYYSQIVNDFQKGDIAEGYSVSREKKESFPLTVTSAQKNPTAFYLCASSIGTGGNSPLHFGNGTRLTVT.

The chain is built from TRBV9 and TRBJ2-6, with 7 positions matching TRBD1. Germline CDR1 and CDR2: SGDLS and YYNGEE. The CDR3 extends over 15 amino acids. V shed 0 bases and J 7 bases; nucleotides not matched to a gene: 4. CDR3 sequence reads: CASSVGQGFANVLTF. The CDR3 DNA reads as TGTGCCAGCAGCGTAGGACAGGGTTTTGCCAACGTCCTGACTTTC.

The rearrangement uses TRBV6-5 and TRBJ1-2, with D perhaps TRBD1 (5 bases). V lost 6 bases and J lost 3, with 14 bases in between. The CDR3 contains 14 residues. CDR1 MNHEY and CDR2 SVGAGI come from the germline V gene. The CDR3 here is CASSPERGYYGYTF. In DNA form, the CDR3 reads TGTGCCAGCAGCCCCGAGCGGGGGTACTATGGCTACACCTTC.

The chain combines TRBV15 with TRBJ2-3, with TRBD2 as a possible D gene (5 bases). CDR1 LNHNV and CDR2 YYDKDF come from the germline V gene (reference sequence). This CDR3 spans 15 amino acids. The ends were cut back, 5 bases at V and 0 bases at J, with 12 bases in the middle. DNA for the CDR3: TGTGCCACCAGCTTCGCTAGCCCCAGCACAGATACGCAGTATTTT. This translates into CATSFASPSTDTQYF.